Listed below are T cell receptor beta chains from one sample, sequenced in a study of blood T cell repertoires in COVID-19. TCRdb's copy holds only in-frame clones and misses some; the assay was immunoSEQ multiplex PCR. The sample has fewer than 250,000 clones, about 88% seen once. Sequencing was performed on peripheral blood. The receptors come from a man in his sixties or seventies with acute or convalescent COVID-19. Each CDR3 is given with its conserved first and last residue. Each record gives: D gene, clone size, V gene, J gene, CDR3 DNA, CDR3 protein. A D gene is named only where the DNA matches it firmly. The size entry is marked missing in some rows and otherwise reads once, few, many or a size class.

d_call: -; clone_size: -; v_call: TRBV3-1/TRBV3-2; j_call: TRBJ1-2; cdr3_nt: TGTGCCAGCAGCCCCCTGTGGGGGACTTCCGAAGGTTATGGCTACACCTTC; cdr3_aa: CASSPLWGTSEGYGYTF
d_call: -; clone_size: -; v_call: TRBV11-2; j_call: TRBJ1-2; cdr3_nt: TGTGCCAGCAGCTTAGCCGGGGTGTCCTCGCTCAAACTGTATGGCTACACCTTC; cdr3_aa: CASSLAGVSSLKLYGYTF
d_call: -; clone_size: -; v_call: TRBV12-3/TRBV12-4; j_call: TRBJ1-5; cdr3_nt: TGTGCCAGCAGAAGACAGGATAATCAGCCCCAGCATTTT; cdr3_aa: CASRRQDNQPQHF
d_call: TRBD2; clone_size: -; v_call: TRBV24-1; j_call: TRBJ2-1; cdr3_nt: TGTGCCACCAGTGACCCCACTAGCGGACACTACAATGAGCAGTTCTTC; cdr3_aa: CATSDPTSGHYNEQFF
d_call: TRBD2; clone_size: -; v_call: TRBV6-1; j_call: TRBJ2-5; cdr3_nt: TGTGCCAGCAGTGGGGGTTTCGAGGTAGCGGGAGTAGAGACCCAGTACTTC; cdr3_aa: CASSGGFEVAGVETQYF
d_call: -; clone_size: -; v_call: TRBV7-9; j_call: TRBJ1-1; cdr3_nt: TGTGCCAGCAGCTTAGTTTGGGGGGGAACGGCTGAAGCTTTCTTT; cdr3_aa: CASSLVWGGTAEAFF
d_call: TRBD1; clone_size: -; v_call: TRBV3-1/TRBV3-2; j_call: TRBJ2-1; cdr3_nt: TGTGCCAGCAGCCAATCCAGGGGGCTTTCCTACAATGAGCAGTTCTTC; cdr3_aa: CASSQSRGLSYNEQFF
d_call: TRBD1; clone_size: -; v_call: TRBV5-4; j_call: TRBJ1-1; cdr3_nt: TGTGCCAGCAGCCCTACAGGGGATCGCACTGAAGCTTTCTTT; cdr3_aa: CASSPTGDRTEAFF
d_call: -; clone_size: -; v_call: TRBV7-6; j_call: TRBJ2-7; cdr3_nt: TGTGCCAGCAGCTACCTCGCGGGATACGAGCAGTACTTC; cdr3_aa: CASSYLAGYEQYF
d_call: TRBD1; clone_size: -; v_call: TRBV6-5; j_call: TRBJ1-1; cdr3_nt: TGTGCCAGCAGGGGTGGGACAGTGAACACTGAAGCTTTCTTT; cdr3_aa: CASRGGTVNTEAFF
d_call: -; clone_size: -; v_call: TRBV5-1; j_call: TRBJ1-3; cdr3_nt: TGCGCCAGCAGCTTGGGGGCGTCCGGCCAGTCTGGAAACACCATATATTTT; cdr3_aa: CASSLGASGQSGNTIYF
d_call: -; clone_size: -; v_call: TRBV30; j_call: TRBJ1-6; cdr3_nt: TGTGCCTGGAGGCTCTCAGGCAGGAAGTCGACCCTCCACTTT; cdr3_aa: CAWRLSGRKSTLHF
d_call: -; clone_size: -; v_call: TRBV7-2; j_call: TRBJ1-1; cdr3_nt: TGTGCCAGCAGCTTATTAGCAGCCAACACTGAAGCTTTCTTT; cdr3_aa: CASSLLAANTEAFF
d_call: TRBD1; clone_size: -; v_call: TRBV28; j_call: TRBJ1-6; cdr3_nt: TGTGCCAGCAGTTTAGGGACCGGGACAGGGATGTCACCCCTCCACTTT; cdr3_aa: CASSLGTGTGMSPLHF
d_call: TRBD2; clone_size: -; v_call: TRBV7-9; j_call: TRBJ2-3; cdr3_nt: TGTGCCAGCAGCTCGATGAGCGGGATGTCAGATACGCAGTATTTT; cdr3_aa: CASSSMSGMSDTQYF
d_call: TRBD1; clone_size: -; v_call: TRBV4-1; j_call: TRBJ2-1; cdr3_nt: TGCGCCAGCAGCCAACTAGGACAGGGGGCTGACAATGAGCAGTTCTTC; cdr3_aa: CASSQLGQGADNEQFF
d_call: -; clone_size: -; v_call: TRBV27; j_call: TRBJ1-5; cdr3_nt: TGTGCCAGCAGTTTGTTTTATAGCAATCAGCCCCAGCATTTT; cdr3_aa: CASSLFYSNQPQHF
d_call: TRBD1; clone_size: -; v_call: TRBV18; j_call: TRBJ1-5; cdr3_nt: TGTGCCAGCTCACCACAGGCGACAGGGTATCAGCCCCAGCATTTT; cdr3_aa: CASSPQATGYQPQHF
d_call: -; clone_size: once; v_call: TRBV6-5; j_call: TRBJ1-2; cdr3_nt: TGTGCCAGCAGACGACTCCGCGCAAACTATGGCTACACCTTC; cdr3_aa: CASRRLRANYGYTF
d_call: -; clone_size: -; v_call: TRBV5-6; j_call: TRBJ1-1; cdr3_nt: TGTGCCAGCAGCCGGAGAACAGGAATGAACACTGAAGCTTTCTTT; cdr3_aa: CASSRRTGMNTEAFF